A selection of T cell receptor beta chains follows, all from one sample in a study of early stage breast cancer tumors. Clones were read by immunoSEQ multiplex PCR, and TCRdb kept only the in-frame ones, dropping some. In the table there are 69,000 or so clones, around 80% of which are singletons. Sequencing was performed on blood. These receptors were obtained from a person aged 35-55 years with breast cancer. CDR3s leave out the opening cysteine and the closing phenylalanine or tryptophan. Fields, in order: clone size, V gene, D gene, J gene, CDR3 protein. D genes are given only for firm matches. Clone sizes are given selectively: once, few, many, or a class where the clone is expanded.

>.|TRBV10-2|.|TRBJ1-4
ASSGYQEEKLF
>.|TRBV4-1|.|TRBJ2-3
ASSLPGENTQY
>.|TRBV11-3|TRBD1|TRBJ1-3
ASSLQGSTGNTIY
>.|TRBV11-2|TRBD1|TRBJ2-2
ASSLGTGVNTGELF
>.|TRBV28|TRBD2|TRBJ2-7
ASRLAGGRSYEQY
>.|TRBV5-1|TRBD2|TRBJ2-1
ASSLIWGLNEQF
>.|TRBV21-1|.|TRBJ1-2
ASSKFLDFGHGYT
>.|TRBV25-1|TRBD1|TRBJ1-1
ASSDTGTVNTEAF
>.|TRBV27|.|TRBJ2-1
ASSLYGTNEQF
>.|TRBV10-2|TRBD1|TRBJ2-5
ASRTGGSETQY
>.|TRBV7-2|.|TRBJ1-5
ASSPQSNQPQH
>.|TRBV19|TRBD2|TRBJ2-1
ASTGASGRDRGEQF
>.|TRBV18|TRBD1|TRBJ1-1
ASSDGQGNTEAF
>.|TRBV28|TRBD1|TRBJ1-1
ASSRGHTEAF
>.|TRBV28|.|TRBJ1-1
ASSSQINTEAF
>.|TRBV6-4|.|TRBJ2-1
ASSVLQGPYNEQF
>.|TRBV28|.|TRBJ2-1
ASSSRQRSSYNEQF
>.|TRBV10-3|.|TRBJ2-2
AISVREGPGELF
>.|TRBV6-5|TRBD1|TRBJ1-2
ASSRPGQGNYGYT
>.|TRBV5-1|.|TRBJ2-1
ASSQNNEQF
>.|TRBV28|.|TRBJ2-7
ASSPLRAPAYEQY
>few|TRBV28|.|TRBJ2-3
ASRITDTQY
>.|TRBV18|TRBD2|TRBJ2-1
ASSSGGTSGRLNEQF
>.|TRBV28|.|TRBJ2-1
ASSWMGNEQF
>.|TRBV30|.|TRBJ2-1
ASSRDKEYNEQF
>.|TRBV4-1|TRBD1|TRBJ1-1
ASSQEEGQGWTEAF